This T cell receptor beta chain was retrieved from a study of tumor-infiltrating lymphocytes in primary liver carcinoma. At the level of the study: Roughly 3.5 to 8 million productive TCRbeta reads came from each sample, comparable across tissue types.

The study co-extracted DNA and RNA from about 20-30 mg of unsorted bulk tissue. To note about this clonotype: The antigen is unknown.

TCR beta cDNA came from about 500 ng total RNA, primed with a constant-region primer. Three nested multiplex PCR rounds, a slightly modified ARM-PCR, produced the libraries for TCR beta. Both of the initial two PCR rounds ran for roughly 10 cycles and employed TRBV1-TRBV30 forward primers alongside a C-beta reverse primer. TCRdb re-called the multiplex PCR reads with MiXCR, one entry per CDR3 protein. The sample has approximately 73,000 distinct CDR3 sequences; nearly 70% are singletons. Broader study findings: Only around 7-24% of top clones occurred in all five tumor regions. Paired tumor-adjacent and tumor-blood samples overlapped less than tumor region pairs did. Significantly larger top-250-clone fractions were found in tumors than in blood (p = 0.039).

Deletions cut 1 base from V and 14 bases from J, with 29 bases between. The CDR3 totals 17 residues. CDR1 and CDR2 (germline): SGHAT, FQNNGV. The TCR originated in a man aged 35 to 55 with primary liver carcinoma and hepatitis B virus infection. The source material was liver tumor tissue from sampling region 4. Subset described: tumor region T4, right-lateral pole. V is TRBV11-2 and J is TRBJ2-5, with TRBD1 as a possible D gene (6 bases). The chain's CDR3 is CASSLVSGGSRQEIQYF. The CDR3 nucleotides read TGTGCCAGCAGCTTAGTCAGTGGGGGCAGTCGGCAAGAGATACAATACTTC.